A single sample gave rise to the 16 T cell receptor beta chains below, sequenced in a study of STAT5B mutations in CD4+ large granular lymphocyte leukemia. The method was immunoSEQ multiplex PCR; TCRdb's version includes in-frame clones alone and lacks a portion of them. The sample gives around 34,000 clones, around 81% of which show up once; roughly 4.3% is in the top ten. Material: CD4+ T cells from blood buffy coats. All receptors derive from a human donor in good health.

This clone was detected once. V is TRBV15 and J is TRBJ1-4; D unresolved. In germline, CDR1 is LNHNV, CDR2 YYDKDF (reference sequence). The CDR3 has 12 residues. V was trimmed by 1 base and J by 11 bases, leaving 8 bases between them. The CDR3 coding sequence is TGTGCCACCAGCAGAGCCACGGATAAACTGTTTTTT. Translated, it gives CATSRATDKLFF. The full variable domain, rest sourced from reference TRBV15 and TRBJ1-4, is DAMVIQNPRYQVTQFGKPVTLSCSQTLNHNVMYWYQQKSSQAPKLLFHYYDKDFNNEADTPDNFQSRRPNTSFCFLDIRSPGLGDTAMYLCATSRATDKLFFGSGTQLSVL.

The chain has TRBV5-5 and TRBJ2-2, with D unresolved. From germline, CDR1 is SGHKS and CDR2 YYEKEE (reference sequence). The CDR3 has 15 amino acids. V was trimmed by 4 bases and J by 4 bases, leaving 14 bases between them. The chain's CDR3 is CASSTGWTATGELFF. The CDR3 nucleotides read TGTGCCAGCAGCACTGGTTGGACGGCCACCGGGGAGCTGTTTTTT.

This chain links TRBV11-2 with TRBJ2-7, with a possible D match to TRBD2 (5 bases). Germline CDR1 is SGHAT and CDR2 is FQNNGV. With 2 bases removed from V and 5 bases from J, the gap between germline ends came to 7 bases. The CDR3 totals 12 residues. The CDR3 nucleotides read TGTGCCAGCAGCTTAACTAGACACGAGCAGTACTTC. Translating gives CASSLTRHEQYF.

The chain uses TRBV4-1 and TRBJ2-4; D unresolved. The CDR3 covers 15 residues. The ends were cut back, 0 bases at V and 6 bases at J, with 12 bases in the middle. The germline gives CDR1 MGHRA, CDR2 YSYEKL. The CDR3 loop reads CASSQDYLPVNIQYF. The DNA of the CDR3 is TGCGCCAGCAGCCAAGATTACTTACCGGTAAACATTCAGTACTTC.

This clone was seen more than once but under ten times. The rearrangement links TRBV4-1 to TRBJ2-7; TRBD1 matches 9 bases. V shed 7 bases, J shed 5 bases, and the junction held 15 bases outside the gene matches. Per germline, CDR1 MGHRA and CDR2 YSYEKL. The CDR3 is 16 amino acids. This CDR3 is CASTEQPGQGIDEQYF. The CDR3 coding sequence is TGCGCCAGCACCGAACAACCGGGACAGGGTATTGACGAGCAGTACTTC.

The genes are TRBV5-6 and TRBJ2-3; TRBD2 is a possible D gene (6 bases). CDR3 size: 17 residues. Germline-derived CDR1 and CDR2 are SGHDT and YYEEEE. V was clipped by 0 bases and J by 3 bases, with 17 bases between them. In DNA form, the CDR3 reads TGTGCCAGCAGCTTGGCCGGCCCCTGGGGGGTGACAGATACGCAGTATTTT. Amino acids: CASSLAGPWGVTDTQYF. Based on the CDR3 plus reference TRBV5-6 and TRBJ2-3, the full variable domain is DAGVTQSPTHLIKTRGQQVTLRCSPKSGHDTVSWYQQALGQGPQFIFQYYEEEERQRGNFPDRFSGHQFPNYSSELNVNALLLGDSALYLCASSLAGPWGVTDTQYFGPGTRLTVL.

This clone was detected only once. The V and J genes are TRBV10-3 and TRBJ1-2; 11 positions agree with TRBD1. The CDR3 length is 15 residues. V dropped 1 base and J dropped 5; count of bases not matched to a gene: 3. Germline CDR1 reads ENHRY; CDR2 reads SYGVKD. The CDR3 is CAISEWDRGLYGYTF. The CDR3, as DNA: TGTGCCATCAGTGAGTGGGACAGGGGGTTGTATGGCTACACCTTC.

J is TRBJ2-6 and V is TRBV6-1; unclear D gene. The CDR3 has 16 residues. Between the trimmed V and J ends, which lost 0 bases and 0 bases, there was a span of 6 bases. Per germline, CDR1 MNHNS and CDR2 SASEGT. The CDR3 DNA follows: TGTGCCAGCAGTGAAGCGCTAAACTCTGGGGCCAACGTCCTGACTTTC. Its translation is CASSEALNSGANVLTF.

This sequence joins TRBV6-1 and TRBJ1-3, with D perhaps matching TRBD1 (5 bases). This CDR3 is 16 amino acids long. Germline V gene sequence: CDR1 MNHNS, CDR2 SASEGT. The ends were cut back, 4 bases at V and 3 bases at J, with 16 bases in the middle. The CDR3 here is CASSGLNSGSGNTIYF. In DNA form, the CDR3 reads TGTGCCAGCAGTGGTCTCAACTCAGGGAGTGGAAACACCATATATTTT.

The chain combines TRBV6-6 with TRBJ1-5; no definite D call. The V gene lost 5 bases and the J gene lost 5 bases, with 13 bases spanning the gap. CDR1 and CDR2 from the germline V gene are MNHNY and SVGAGI (reference sequence). The CDR3 covers 14 residues. In DNA, the CDR3 is TGTGCCAGCAGTGACCCGGGAATACATCAGCCCCAGCATTTT. It encodes CASSDPGIHQPQHF.

The CDR3 loop reads CASSYLVKLAGEDTQYF. The CDR3 DNA follows: TGTGCCAGCAGCTATCTGGTGAAGCTAGCGGGAGAAGATACGCAGTATTTT. V and J are TRBV5-6 and TRBJ2-3; 10 nucleotides agree with TRBD2. Trimming took 3 bases from V and 5 from J; bases not matched to a gene: 12. This CDR3 contains 17 residues. Germline V CDR1 and CDR2: SGHDT, YYEEEE. The entire variable domain, with the rest obtained from reference TRBV5-6 and TRBJ2-3, is as follows: DAGVTQSPTHLIKTRGQQVTLRCSPKSGHDTVSWYQQALGQGPQFIFQYYEEEERQRGNFPDRFSGHQFPNYSSELNVNALLLGDSALYLCASSYLVKLAGEDTQYFGPGTRLTVL.

V is TRBV11-2 and J is TRBJ2-2, with D possibly being TRBD2 (6 bases). The CDR3 is 15 residues long. The V gene's germline CDR1 is SGHAT and CDR2 FQNNGV. V was trimmed by 5 bases and J by 4 bases, leaving 14 bases between them. The CDR3 is CASSPPGVGTGELFF. The CDR3 DNA follows: TGTGCCAGCAGCCCACCGGGGGTAGGCACCGGGGAGCTGTTTTTT.

The chain recombines TRBV20-1 with TRBJ2-5, with D unresolved. The CDR3 runs 11 residues. Trimming took 3 bases from V and 2 from J, leaving 4 bases between them. CDR1 and CDR2 (germline): DFQATT, SNEGSKA (reference sequence). In nucleotides, the CDR3 is TGCAGTGCTAGTGAACAAGAGACCCAGTACTTC. This gives the protein CSASEQETQYF.

The chain couples TRBV6-5 to TRBJ1-5; possible D gene TRBD1, 5 bases. Germline values: CDR1 MNHEY, CDR2 SVGAGI. CDR3 length: 12 residues. V lost 0 bases, J lost 11 bases, and 8 bases lay in between. CDR3: CASSYSGGAQHF. Here the CDR3 DNA reads TGTGCCAGCAGTTACTCGGGGGGAGCCCAGCATTTT.

V gene TRBV7-3 combines with J gene TRBJ1-2, with D possibly TRBD1 on 5 matching bases. This CDR3 region has 15 residues. V shed 8 bases and J shed 5 bases, with 21 bases lying between them. Germline V gene lookup returns CDR1 SGHTA and CDR2 FQGTGA. The CDR3 reads CASSPSTRGPYGYTF. CDR3 nucleotides: TGTGCCAGCTCCCCGTCGACAAGGGGCCCTTATGGCTACACCTTC.

The chain is built from TRBV6-1 and TRBJ2-7; perhaps TRBD2 as D (6 bases). Trimming removed 3 bases from V and 2 bases from J, with 8 bases in between. The CDR3 spans 13 residues. The germline gives CDR1 MNHNS, CDR2 SASEGT. In DNA, the CDR3 is TGTGCCAGCAGTGATGCGGGGCCCTACGAGCAGTACTTC. Residues: CASSDAGPYEQYF.